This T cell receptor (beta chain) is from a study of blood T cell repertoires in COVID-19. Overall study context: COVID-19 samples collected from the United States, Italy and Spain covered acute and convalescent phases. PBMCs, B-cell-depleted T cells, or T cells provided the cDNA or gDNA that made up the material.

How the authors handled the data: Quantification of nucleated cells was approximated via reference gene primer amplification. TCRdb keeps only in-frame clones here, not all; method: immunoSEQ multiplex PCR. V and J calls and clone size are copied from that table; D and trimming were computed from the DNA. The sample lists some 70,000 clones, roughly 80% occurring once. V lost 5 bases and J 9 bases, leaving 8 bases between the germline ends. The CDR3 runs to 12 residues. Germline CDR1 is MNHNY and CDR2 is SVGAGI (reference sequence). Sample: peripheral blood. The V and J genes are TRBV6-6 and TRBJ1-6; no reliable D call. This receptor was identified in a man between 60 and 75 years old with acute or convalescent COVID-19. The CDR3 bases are TGTGCCAGCAGTCCTACGGGTTCACCCCTCCACTTT. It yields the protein CASSPTGSPLHF.